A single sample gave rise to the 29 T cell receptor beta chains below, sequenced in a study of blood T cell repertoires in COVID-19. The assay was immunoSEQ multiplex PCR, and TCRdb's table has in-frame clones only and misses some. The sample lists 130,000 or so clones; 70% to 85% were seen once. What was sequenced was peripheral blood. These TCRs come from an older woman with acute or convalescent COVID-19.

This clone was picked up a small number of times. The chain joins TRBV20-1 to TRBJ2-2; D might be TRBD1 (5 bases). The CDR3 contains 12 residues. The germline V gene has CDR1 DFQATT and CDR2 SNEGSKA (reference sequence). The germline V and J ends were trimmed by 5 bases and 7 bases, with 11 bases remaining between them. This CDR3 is CSARDSFGELFF. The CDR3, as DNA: TGCAGTGCTCGTGACAGTTTCGGGGAGCTGTTTTTT.

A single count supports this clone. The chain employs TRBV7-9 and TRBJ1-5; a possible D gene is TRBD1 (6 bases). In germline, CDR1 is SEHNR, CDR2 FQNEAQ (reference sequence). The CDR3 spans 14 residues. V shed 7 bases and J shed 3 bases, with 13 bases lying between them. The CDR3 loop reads CASTSGTLNQPQHF. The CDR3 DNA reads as TGTGCCAGCACCTCCGGGACACTCAATCAGCCCCAGCATTTT.

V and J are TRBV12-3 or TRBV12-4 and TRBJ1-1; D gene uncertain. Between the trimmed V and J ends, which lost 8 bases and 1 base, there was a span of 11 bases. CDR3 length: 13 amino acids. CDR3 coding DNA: TGTGCCAGCCGAAGAAAGCCGAACACTGAAGCTTTCTTT. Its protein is CASRRKPNTEAFF.

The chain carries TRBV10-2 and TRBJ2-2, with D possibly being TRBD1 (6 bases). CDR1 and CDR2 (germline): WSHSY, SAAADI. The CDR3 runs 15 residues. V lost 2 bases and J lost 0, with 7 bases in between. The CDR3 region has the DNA TGCGCCAGCAGTGAGCCAGGGGCGAACACCGGGGAGCTGTTTTTT. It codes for CASSEPGANTGELFF.

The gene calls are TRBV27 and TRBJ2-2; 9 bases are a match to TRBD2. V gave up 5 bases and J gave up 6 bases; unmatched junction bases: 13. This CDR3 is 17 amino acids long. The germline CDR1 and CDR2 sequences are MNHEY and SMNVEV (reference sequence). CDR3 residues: CASSPLAGGPGAGELFF. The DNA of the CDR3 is TGTGCCAGCAGTCCCCTGGCGGGGGGGCCGGGGGCCGGGGAGCTGTTTTTT.

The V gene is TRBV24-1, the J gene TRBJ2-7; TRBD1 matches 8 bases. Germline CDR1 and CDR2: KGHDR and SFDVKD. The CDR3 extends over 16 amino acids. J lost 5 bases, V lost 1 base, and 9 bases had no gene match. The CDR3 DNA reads TGTGCCACCAGTGATTTTACACGGACAGGGAAGCACGAGCAGTACTTC. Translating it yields CATSDFTRTGKHEQYF.

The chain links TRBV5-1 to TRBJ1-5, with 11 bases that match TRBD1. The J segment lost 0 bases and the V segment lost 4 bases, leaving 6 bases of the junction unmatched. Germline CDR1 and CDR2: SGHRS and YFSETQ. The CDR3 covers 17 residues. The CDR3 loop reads CASSGTGGTSSNQPQHF. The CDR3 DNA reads TGCGCCAGCAGCGGGACAGGGGGAACTAGTAGCAATCAGCCCCAGCATTTT.

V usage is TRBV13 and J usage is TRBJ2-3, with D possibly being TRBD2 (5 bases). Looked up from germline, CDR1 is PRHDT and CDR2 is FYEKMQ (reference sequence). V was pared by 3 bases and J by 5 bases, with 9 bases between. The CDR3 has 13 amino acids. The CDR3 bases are TGTGCCAGCAGCTTTCTAGGACTAGATACGCAGTATTTT. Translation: CASSFLGLDTQYF.

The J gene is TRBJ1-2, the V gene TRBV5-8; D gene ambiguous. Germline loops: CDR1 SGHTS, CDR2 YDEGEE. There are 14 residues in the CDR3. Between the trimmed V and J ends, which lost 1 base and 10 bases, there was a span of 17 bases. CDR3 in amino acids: CASSLSFPRGAYTF. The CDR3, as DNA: TGTGCCAGCAGCTTGTCCTTCCCTCGGGGAGCCTACACCTTC.

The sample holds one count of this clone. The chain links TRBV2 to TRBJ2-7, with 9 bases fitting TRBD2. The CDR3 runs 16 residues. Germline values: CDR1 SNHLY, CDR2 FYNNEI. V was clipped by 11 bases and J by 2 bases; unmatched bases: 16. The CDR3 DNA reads TGTGCCCGCGGGGCAGGGGCGGGGGGGGCCCCCTACGAGCAGTACGTC. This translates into CARGAGAGGAPYEQYV.

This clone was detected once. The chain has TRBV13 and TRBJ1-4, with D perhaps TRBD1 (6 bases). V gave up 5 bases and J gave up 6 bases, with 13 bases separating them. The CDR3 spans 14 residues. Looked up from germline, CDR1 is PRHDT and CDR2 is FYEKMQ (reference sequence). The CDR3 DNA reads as TGTGCCAGCAGCCCGGGACACAGCGATGAAAAACTGTTTTTT. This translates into CASSPGHSDEKLFF.

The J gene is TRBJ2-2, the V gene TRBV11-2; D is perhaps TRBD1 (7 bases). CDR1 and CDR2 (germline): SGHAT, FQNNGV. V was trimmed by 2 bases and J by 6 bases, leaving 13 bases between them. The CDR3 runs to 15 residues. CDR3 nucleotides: TGTGCCAGCAGCTTAAACAGGGGCGGGGCCGGGGAGCTGTTTTTT. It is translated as CASSLNRGGAGELFF.

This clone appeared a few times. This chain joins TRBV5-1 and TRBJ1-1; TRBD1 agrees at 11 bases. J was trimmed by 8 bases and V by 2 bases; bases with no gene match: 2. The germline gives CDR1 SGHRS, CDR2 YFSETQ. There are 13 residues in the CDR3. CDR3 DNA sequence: TGCGCCAGCAGCTTAAGGACAGGGGGCGAAGCTTTCTTT. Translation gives CASSLRTGGEAFF.

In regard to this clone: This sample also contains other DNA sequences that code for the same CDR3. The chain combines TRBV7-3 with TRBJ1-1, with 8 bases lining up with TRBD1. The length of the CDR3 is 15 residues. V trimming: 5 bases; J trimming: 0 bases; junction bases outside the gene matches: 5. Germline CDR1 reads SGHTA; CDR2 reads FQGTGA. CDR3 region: CASSPTGGLNTEAFF. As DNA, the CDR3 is TGTGCCAGCAGCCCCACAGGGGGGTTGAACACTGAAGCTTTCTTT.

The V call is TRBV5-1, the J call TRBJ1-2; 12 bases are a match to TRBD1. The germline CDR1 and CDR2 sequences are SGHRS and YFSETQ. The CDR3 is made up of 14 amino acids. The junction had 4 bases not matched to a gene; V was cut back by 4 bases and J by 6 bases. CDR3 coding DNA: TGCGCCAGCAGCCAGGGACAGGGGGCTAATGGCTACACCTTC. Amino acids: CASSQGQGANGYTF.

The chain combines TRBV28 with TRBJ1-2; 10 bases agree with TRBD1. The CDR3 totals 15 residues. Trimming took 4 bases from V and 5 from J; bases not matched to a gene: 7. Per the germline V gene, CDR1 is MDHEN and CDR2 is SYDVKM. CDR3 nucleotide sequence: TGTGCCAGCAGTTCCCCCGGGACAGGGGCGTATGGCTACACCTTC. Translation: CASSSPGTGAYGYTF.

CDR3 protein: CASSLGPDSRRTEAFF. CDR3 DNA: TGTGCCAGCAGTTTAGGCCCCGACAGCCGGCGAACTGAAGCTTTCTTT. V usage is TRBV27 and J usage is TRBJ1-1; tentative D call: TRBD1 (5 bases). CDR1 is MNHEY and CDR2 is SMNVEV in the germline V gene (reference sequence). The CDR3 runs to 16 residues. The V end lost 2 bases, the J end lost 5 bases, and 18 bases lay between the germline ends.

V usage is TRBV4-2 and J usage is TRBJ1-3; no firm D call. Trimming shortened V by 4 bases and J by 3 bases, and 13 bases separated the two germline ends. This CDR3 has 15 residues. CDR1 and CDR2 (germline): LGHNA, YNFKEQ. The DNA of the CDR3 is TGTGCCAGCAGCCCCACGGAGGTGCTTGGAAACACCATATATTTT. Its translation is CASSPTEVLGNTIYF.

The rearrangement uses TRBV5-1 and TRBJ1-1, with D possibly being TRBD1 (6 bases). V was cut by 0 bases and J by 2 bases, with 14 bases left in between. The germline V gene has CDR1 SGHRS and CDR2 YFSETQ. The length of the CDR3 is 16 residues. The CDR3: CASSLVTGRFNTEAFF. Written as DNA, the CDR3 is TGCGCCAGCAGCTTGGTGACAGGTCGGTTCAACACTGAAGCTTTCTTT.

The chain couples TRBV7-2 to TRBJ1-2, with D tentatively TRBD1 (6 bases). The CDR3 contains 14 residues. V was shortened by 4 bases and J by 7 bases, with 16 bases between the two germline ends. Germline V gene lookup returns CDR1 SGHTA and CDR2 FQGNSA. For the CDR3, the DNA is TGTGCCAGCAGCTATCCAACAGGGAGGGTTGGCTACACCTTC. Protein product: CASSYPTGRVGYTF.

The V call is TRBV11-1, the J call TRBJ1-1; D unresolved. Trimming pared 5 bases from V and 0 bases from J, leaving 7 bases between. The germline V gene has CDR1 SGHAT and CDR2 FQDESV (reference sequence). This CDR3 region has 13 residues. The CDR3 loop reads CASSRLLNTEAFF. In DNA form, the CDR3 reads TGTGCCAGCAGCCGACTCCTGAACACTGAAGCTTTCTTT.

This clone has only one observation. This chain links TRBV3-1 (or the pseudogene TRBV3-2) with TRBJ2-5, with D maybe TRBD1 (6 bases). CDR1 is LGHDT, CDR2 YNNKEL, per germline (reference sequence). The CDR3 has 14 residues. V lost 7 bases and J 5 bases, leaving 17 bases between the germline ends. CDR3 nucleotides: TGTGCCAGCACTCAAGAGGTGGGGGCTGAGACCCAGTACTTC. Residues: CASTQEVGAETQYF.

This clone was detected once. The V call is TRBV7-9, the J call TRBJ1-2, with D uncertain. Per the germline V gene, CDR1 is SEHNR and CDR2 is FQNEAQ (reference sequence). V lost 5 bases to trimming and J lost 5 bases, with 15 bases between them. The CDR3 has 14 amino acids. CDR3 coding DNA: TGTGCCAGCAGCATGGAAACGGGTGGATATGGCTACACCTTC. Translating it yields CASSMETGGYGYTF.

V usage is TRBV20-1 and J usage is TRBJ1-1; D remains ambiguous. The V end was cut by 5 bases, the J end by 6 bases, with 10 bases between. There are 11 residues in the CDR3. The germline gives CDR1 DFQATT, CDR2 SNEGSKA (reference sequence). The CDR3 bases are TGCAGTGCTCTCAGGTCCCCTGAAGCTTTCTTT. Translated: CSALRSPEAFF.

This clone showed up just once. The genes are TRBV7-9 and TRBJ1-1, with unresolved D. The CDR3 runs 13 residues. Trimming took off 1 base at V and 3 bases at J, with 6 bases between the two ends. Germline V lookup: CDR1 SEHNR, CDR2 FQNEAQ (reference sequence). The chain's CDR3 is CASSLVGDTEAFF. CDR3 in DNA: TGTGCCAGCAGCTTAGTAGGAGACACTGAAGCTTTCTTT.

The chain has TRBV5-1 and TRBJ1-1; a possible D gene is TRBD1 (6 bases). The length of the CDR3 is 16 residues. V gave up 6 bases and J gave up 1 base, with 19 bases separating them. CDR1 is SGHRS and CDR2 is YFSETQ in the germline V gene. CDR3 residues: CASMGSGGSGNTEAFF. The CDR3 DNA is TGCGCCAGCATGGGGAGTGGGGGCTCAGGGAACACTGAAGCTTTCTTT.

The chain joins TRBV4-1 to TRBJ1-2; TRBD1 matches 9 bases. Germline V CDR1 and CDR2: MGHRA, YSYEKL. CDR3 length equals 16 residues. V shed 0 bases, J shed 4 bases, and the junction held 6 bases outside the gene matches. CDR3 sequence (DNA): TGCGCCAGCAGCCAAGAGACAGGGGGGCTCCTCTATGGCTACACCTTC. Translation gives CASSQETGGLLYGYTF.

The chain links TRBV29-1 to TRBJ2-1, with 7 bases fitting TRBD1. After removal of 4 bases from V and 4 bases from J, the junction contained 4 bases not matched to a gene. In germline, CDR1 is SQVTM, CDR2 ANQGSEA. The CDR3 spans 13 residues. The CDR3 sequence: CSVVPGQYNEQFF. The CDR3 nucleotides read TGCAGCGTTGTCCCGGGACAGTACAATGAGCAGTTCTTC.

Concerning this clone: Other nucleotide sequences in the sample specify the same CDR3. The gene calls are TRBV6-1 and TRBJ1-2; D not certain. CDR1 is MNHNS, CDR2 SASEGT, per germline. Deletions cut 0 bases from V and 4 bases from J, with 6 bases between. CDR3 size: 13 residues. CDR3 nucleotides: TGTGCCAGCAGTGAAGCGCGAGGCTATGGCTACACCTTC. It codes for CASSEARGYGYTF.